Listed below are T cell receptor beta chains from one sample, sequenced in a study of cytomegalovirus exposure and HLA in healthy donors. Generated by immunoSEQ multiplex PCR, the TCRdb table keeps only in-frame clones and is missing some. The sample holds tens of thousands of clones, 60% to 80% seen once. Material for sequencing was PBMCs. The source is a man in his 60s in good health and CMV-seronegative. The CDR3 runs from the conserved cysteine through the conserved F or W. D genes are given only for firm matches. Clone size appears in some rows only: once, few, many, or a class for an expanded clone.

d_gene: TRBD1; abundance: NA; v_gene: TRBV29-1; j_gene: TRBJ1-4; CDR3nt: TGCAGCGTTGCGGAGACAGGGAGTGAAAAACTGTTTTTT; CDR3aa: CSVAETGSEKLFF
d_gene: NA; abundance: NA; v_gene: TRBV11-3; j_gene: TRBJ2-3; CDR3nt: TGTGCCAGCAGCTTAGGAGAAGCAGATACGCAGTATTTT; CDR3aa: CASSLGEADTQYF
d_gene: TRBD1; abundance: NA; v_gene: TRBV19; j_gene: TRBJ2-5; CDR3nt: TGTGCCAGTAGTATCGCTTCAGACAGGGGGCCTGGAGAGACCCAGTACTTC; CDR3aa: CASSIASDRGPGETQYF
d_gene: NA; abundance: NA; v_gene: TRBV15; j_gene: TRBJ1-5; CDR3nt: TGTGCCACCAGCAGAACTGGAGGGACCATGGCCGAACAGCCCCAGCATTTT; CDR3aa: CATSRTGGTMAEQPQHF
d_gene: TRBD1; abundance: NA; v_gene: TRBV6-6; j_gene: TRBJ2-3; CDR3nt: TGTGCCAGCAGTTACCCCCAGGGGACAGGATGGTATACGCAGTATTTT; CDR3aa: CASSYPQGTGWYTQYF
d_gene: TRBD1; abundance: few; v_gene: TRBV11-3; j_gene: TRBJ1-1; CDR3nt: TGTGCCAGCAGCTTCGACAGGGACACTGAAGCTTTCTTT; CDR3aa: CASSFDRDTEAFF
d_gene: TRBD1; abundance: NA; v_gene: TRBV2; j_gene: TRBJ1-5; CDR3nt: TGTGCCAGCAGTGGAGGGGGCGGCAATCAGCCCCAGCATTTT; CDR3aa: CASSGGGGNQPQHF
d_gene: TRBD1; abundance: once; v_gene: TRBV19; j_gene: TRBJ1-5; CDR3nt: TGTGCCACCCAGCAAGACAGGGTAGGAAATCAGCCCCAGCATTTT; CDR3aa: CATQQDRVGNQPQHF
d_gene: TRBD1; abundance: NA; v_gene: TRBV29-1; j_gene: TRBJ2-7; CDR3nt: TGCAGCGTTGGCGGCTCCGGGACAGCCTACGAGCAGTACTTC; CDR3aa: CSVGGSGTAYEQYF
d_gene: NA; abundance: NA; v_gene: TRBV7-6; j_gene: TRBJ1-4; CDR3nt: TGTGCCAGCAGCGTCGGACAGAATGAAAAACTGTTTTTT; CDR3aa: CASSVGQNEKLFF
d_gene: TRBD1; abundance: NA; v_gene: TRBV14; j_gene: TRBJ2-1; CDR3nt: TGTGCCAGCAGGGGGACAGGCCCCTACAATGAGCAGTTCTTC; CDR3aa: CASRGTGPYNEQFF
d_gene: NA; abundance: few; v_gene: TRBV5-5; j_gene: TRBJ2-7; CDR3nt: TGTGCCAGCAGCTTGGGCTACTCCTACGAGCAGTACTTC; CDR3aa: CASSLGYSYEQYF
d_gene: TRBD1; abundance: NA; v_gene: TRBV4-1; j_gene: TRBJ2-5; CDR3nt: TGCGCCAGCAGGAAAATGGGGACAGGGGGCCAAGAGACCCAGTACTTC; CDR3aa: CASRKMGTGGQETQYF
d_gene: TRBD1; abundance: NA; v_gene: TRBV19; j_gene: TRBJ1-1; CDR3nt: TGTGCCAGTAGTATTCTTCGGGGACAGTACAGAACGAACACTGAAGCTTTCTTT; CDR3aa: CASSILRGQYRTNTEAFF
d_gene: NA; abundance: NA; v_gene: TRBV7-2; j_gene: TRBJ2-7; CDR3nt: TGTGCCAGCAGCTTAGTGTCGGGGGGCCAAGGGGGGGAGCAGTACTTC; CDR3aa: CASSLVSGGQGGEQYF
d_gene: NA; abundance: once; v_gene: TRBV5-6; j_gene: TRBJ1-2; CDR3nt: TGTGCCAGCAGCTTCGCGGGAGGTGACGACGACTATGGCTACACCTTC; CDR3aa: CASSFAGGDDDYGYTF
d_gene: NA; abundance: once; v_gene: TRBV5-1; j_gene: TRBJ1-1; CDR3nt: TGCGCCAGCAGCTTGGGTCAGACTTACATGAACACTGAAGCTTTCTTT; CDR3aa: CASSLGQTYMNTEAFF
d_gene: TRBD1; abundance: NA; v_gene: TRBV2; j_gene: TRBJ2-2; CDR3nt: TGTGCCAGCAGTGATCTCAGGGGGCTAGGGACCGGGGAGCTGTTTTTT; CDR3aa: CASSDLRGLGTGELFF
d_gene: TRBD1; abundance: NA; v_gene: TRBV6-1; j_gene: TRBJ2-7; CDR3nt: TGTGCCAGCGCTAGACAGGGGGCTACCTACGAGCAGTACTTC; CDR3aa: CASARQGATYEQYF
d_gene: TRBD2; abundance: NA; v_gene: TRBV4-1; j_gene: TRBJ2-7; CDR3nt: TGCGCCAGCAGTCTGTCAGCGGGAGCATACTACGAGCAGTACTTC; CDR3aa: CASSLSAGAYYEQYF
d_gene: NA; abundance: NA; v_gene: TRBV25-1; j_gene: TRBJ2-5; CDR3nt: TGTGCCAGCAGTCAAGGGGCCCAAGAGACCCAGTACTTC; CDR3aa: CASSQGAQETQYF
d_gene: NA; abundance: NA; v_gene: TRBV2; j_gene: TRBJ1-1; CDR3nt: TGTGCCACCGCGGGGAGTGCGGGATGGAACACTGAAGCTTTCTTT; CDR3aa: CATAGSAGWNTEAFF
d_gene: TRBD1; abundance: once; v_gene: TRBV4-1; j_gene: TRBJ1-6; CDR3nt: TGCGCCAGCAGCCAACTTGACAGGGGGAATTCACCCCTCCACTTT; CDR3aa: CASSQLDRGNSPLHF
d_gene: TRBD2; abundance: NA; v_gene: TRBV5-6; j_gene: TRBJ2-5; CDR3nt: TGTGCCAGCAGCCCTCAGCGGGGGGGCGGGGAGACCCAGTACTTC; CDR3aa: CASSPQRGGGETQYF
d_gene: TRBD2; abundance: NA; v_gene: TRBV5-1; j_gene: TRBJ2-1; CDR3nt: TGCGCCAGCAGCCCGAGACTAGCGGAGGAGGGGGATGAGCAGTTCTTC; CDR3aa: CASSPRLAEEGDEQFF
d_gene: NA; abundance: few; v_gene: TRBV7-9; j_gene: TRBJ2-7; CDR3nt: TGTGCCAGCAGCTTAGGCCTTTTTAGCCACGAGCAGTACTTC; CDR3aa: CASSLGLFSHEQYF
d_gene: NA; abundance: NA; v_gene: TRBV6-5; j_gene: TRBJ1-4; CDR3nt: TGTGCCAGCAGTTACTCTCGGGCAACCCGGGAGGAAAAACTGTTTTTT; CDR3aa: CASSYSRATREEKLFF
d_gene: NA; abundance: few; v_gene: TRBV7-8; j_gene: TRBJ2-7; CDR3nt: TGTGCCAGCAGCTTGCCAGCTCGGACTACCCCCTACGAGCAGTACTTC; CDR3aa: CASSLPARTTPYEQYF
d_gene: NA; abundance: NA; v_gene: TRBV9; j_gene: TRBJ2-7; CDR3nt: TGTGCCAGCAGCCCCCGACTAGGCTCAAGCTACGAGCAGTACTTC; CDR3aa: CASSPRLGSSYEQYF
d_gene: NA; abundance: NA; v_gene: TRBV6-1; j_gene: TRBJ1-1; CDR3nt: TGTGCCAGCAGTCCCGCGGGGACTGAAGCTTTCTTT; CDR3aa: CASSPAGTEAFF
d_gene: TRBD1; abundance: NA; v_gene: TRBV6-1; j_gene: TRBJ1-1; CDR3nt: TGTGCCAGTGGGGACAGAGGGAGTGTTGAAGCTTTCTTT; CDR3aa: CASGDRGSVEAFF
d_gene: TRBD2; abundance: NA; v_gene: TRBV10-3; j_gene: TRBJ2-3; CDR3nt: TGTGCCATCAGTGAGAGAGGGACTAGTACAGATACGCAGTATTTT; CDR3aa: CAISERGTSTDTQYF
d_gene: NA; abundance: NA; v_gene: TRBV5-8; j_gene: TRBJ1-4; CDR3nt: TGTGCCAGCAGCTTGGCGCTAGCAACTAATGAAAAACTGTTTTTT; CDR3aa: CASSLALATNEKLFF
d_gene: TRBD1; abundance: NA; v_gene: TRBV9; j_gene: TRBJ2-5; CDR3nt: TGTGCCAGCAGCGCCGGACAGGACGGAGAGACCCAGTACTTC; CDR3aa: CASSAGQDGETQYF
d_gene: TRBD2; abundance: once; v_gene: TRBV15; j_gene: TRBJ2-5; CDR3nt: TGTGCCACCAGCAGAGACCGTCAGGTTGCGGGAGGGCCTGGGGAGACCCAGTACTTC; CDR3aa: CATSRDRQVAGGPGETQYF
d_gene: TRBD1; abundance: NA; v_gene: TRBV28; j_gene: TRBJ1-5; CDR3nt: TGTGCCAGCAGTTTAGACAGGGGAGGAGGCAATCAGCCCCAGCATTTT; CDR3aa: CASSLDRGGGNQPQHF
d_gene: NA; abundance: once; v_gene: TRBV25-1; j_gene: TRBJ2-7; CDR3nt: TGTGCCAGCAGTGACCAGGGTTACGAGCAGTACTTC; CDR3aa: CASSDQGYEQYF
d_gene: TRBD1; abundance: NA; v_gene: TRBV19; j_gene: TRBJ1-1; CDR3nt: TGTGCCAGTAGTTTCGACAGGGTAACTGAAGCTTTCTTT; CDR3aa: CASSFDRVTEAFF
d_gene: NA; abundance: NA; v_gene: TRBV9; j_gene: TRBJ2-1; CDR3nt: TGTGCCAGCAGCGTCGGGATGACTAGAAACAATGAGCAGTTCTTC; CDR3aa: CASSVGMTRNNEQFF
d_gene: NA; abundance: NA; v_gene: TRBV27; j_gene: TRBJ1-5; CDR3nt: TGTGCCAGCAGAGAGTATAGCAATCAGCCCCAGCATTTT; CDR3aa: CASREYSNQPQHF
d_gene: TRBD1; abundance: NA; v_gene: TRBV19; j_gene: TRBJ1-1; CDR3nt: TGTGCCACTTCGGACAGGGGGAACACTGAAGCTTTCTTT; CDR3aa: CATSDRGNTEAFF
d_gene: NA; abundance: NA; v_gene: TRBV6-6; j_gene: TRBJ2-4; CDR3nt: TGTGCCAGCAGTACCTATAATCCAGGCAAAAACATTCAGTACTTC; CDR3aa: CASSTYNPGKNIQYF
d_gene: NA; abundance: NA; v_gene: TRBV4-3; j_gene: TRBJ1-5; CDR3nt: TGCGCCAGCAGCCAAGATCCGGGGCAGCCCCAGCATTTT; CDR3aa: CASSQDPGQPQHF
d_gene: NA; abundance: NA; v_gene: TRBV27; j_gene: TRBJ1-5; CDR3nt: TGTGCCAGCAGTTTGCCTCTGTGGGGAGGTCAGCCCCAGCATTTT; CDR3aa: CASSLPLWGGQPQHF
d_gene: NA; abundance: once; v_gene: TRBV2; j_gene: TRBJ1-4; CDR3nt: TGTGCCAGCAGAGGCGGAGACGGCCCCGGGAATGAAAAACTGTTTTTT; CDR3aa: CASRGGDGPGNEKLFF
d_gene: NA; abundance: NA; v_gene: TRBV4-1; j_gene: TRBJ2-7; CDR3nt: TGCGCCAGCAGCCAACTAGACTACGTCTCCTACGAGCAGTACTTC; CDR3aa: CASSQLDYVSYEQYF
d_gene: NA; abundance: NA; v_gene: TRBV27; j_gene: TRBJ2-3; CDR3nt: TGTGCCAGCAGGGACTCTATTATGGATACGCAGTATTTT; CDR3aa: CASRDSIMDTQYF
d_gene: TRBD2; abundance: few; v_gene: TRBV5-4; j_gene: TRBJ2-1; CDR3nt: TGTGCCAGCAGCCAAACTAGCGGGGGCTACAATGAGCAGTTCTTC; CDR3aa: CASSQTSGGYNEQFF
d_gene: TRBD2; abundance: NA; v_gene: TRBV5-6; j_gene: TRBJ2-7; CDR3nt: TGTGCCAGCAGCTTAGGGACTAGTCGGGAGCAGTACTTC; CDR3aa: CASSLGTSREQYF
d_gene: NA; abundance: NA; v_gene: TRBV5-1; j_gene: TRBJ2-5; CDR3nt: TGCGCCAGCAGCTTGGTGGGTAGCCCTACTAGGGCCCAGTACTTC; CDR3aa: CASSLVGSPTRAQYF
d_gene: NA; abundance: NA; v_gene: TRBV7-9; j_gene: TRBJ1-2; CDR3nt: TGTGCCAGCAACAAGGGGGGGGATAACGGCTACACCTTC; CDR3aa: CASNKGGDNGYTF
d_gene: NA; abundance: NA; v_gene: TRBV6-1; j_gene: TRBJ1-4; CDR3nt: TGTGCCAGCAGGAGACAGGAAAATGAAAAACTGTTTTTT; CDR3aa: CASRRQENEKLFF
d_gene: TRBD2; abundance: NA; v_gene: TRBV4-3; j_gene: TRBJ2-3; CDR3nt: TGCGCCAGCAGCCAAAAACTACAGCGGGGAAGCACAGATACGCAGTATTTT; CDR3aa: CASSQKLQRGSTDTQYF
d_gene: TRBD2; abundance: NA; v_gene: TRBV5-4; j_gene: TRBJ2-1; CDR3nt: TGTGCCAGCAGCCAGAAAGTAGCGGGAGGGATGGATGAGCAGTTCTTC; CDR3aa: CASSQKVAGGMDEQFF
d_gene: TRBD1; abundance: NA; v_gene: TRBV15; j_gene: TRBJ2-2; CDR3nt: TGTGCCACCAGCAGAGATCGACAGGGCACCGGGGAGCTGTTTTTT; CDR3aa: CATSRDRQGTGELFF
d_gene: TRBD1; abundance: NA; v_gene: TRBV7-9; j_gene: TRBJ1-2; CDR3nt: TGTGCCACTCGGACAGGGAATAACTATGGCTACACCTTC; CDR3aa: CATRTGNNYGYTF
d_gene: NA; abundance: NA; v_gene: TRBV12-5; j_gene: TRBJ2-7; CDR3nt: TGTGCTAGTGGGTTTCCGGGACATTCCTACGAGCAGTACTTC; CDR3aa: CASGFPGHSYEQYF
d_gene: TRBD2; abundance: NA; v_gene: TRBV13; j_gene: TRBJ2-3; CDR3nt: TGTGCCAGCAGCTTTCGGACTAGCGGGGGAACCACAGATACGCAGTATTTT; CDR3aa: CASSFRTSGGTTDTQYF